This T cell receptor (beta chain) was retrieved from a study of T cell repertoires in cytomegalovirus infection (dated by TCRdb to the late 2010s). Notes on the research overall: Donor HLA type was relevant to the analysis, as public TCR beta signatures indicated carriage of CMV infection together with the matching HLA type. The paper as a whole reports these results and caveats: Cumulative frequency of public TCR beta family members discriminated carriers of CMV infection plus the relevant HLA type in this cohort and an independent approximately 360-donor cohort. The ex vivo response was dominated by HLA-C-restricted CMV-specific TCR beta clonotypes, which also provided the single most frequent clonotype in two of eight donors.

V was cut back by 5 bases and J by 3 bases, leaving a gap of 19 bases between them. From the germline V gene, CDR1 is ENHRY and CDR2 is SYGVKD. Taken from cysteine to phenylalanine, the CDR3 has 16 residues. Only the CDR3 region is kept as DNA, spanning 48 bases read in frame from base 1. In regard to this clonotype: Its antigen is not yet known. Base-call qualities are not available, and no considerably larger clone is one nucleotide away.

For sequencing, an Illumina HiSeq 1500 was employed. TCRdb reprocessing: public reads trimmed at Q25 with fastp, clones called with MiXCR, in-frame beta chains kept. Records with the same CDR3 protein are collapsed into one entry carrying the most frequent genes and DNA. Within this sample are about 530,000 distinct CDR3 sequences, with about 26% of them counted one time only. Roughly 13% of the sample lies in the top ten. The sequence was obtained from a human donor in good health (CMV status not recorded). Some clones in this sample may be carry-over from other donors' samples. The V gene is TRBV10-3 and the J gene is TRBJ1-2; the D gene lacks a confident call. The specimen sequenced was PBMCs. CDR3 reads: CAISNPGDGSHYGYTF. The sequence in DNA is TGTGCCATCAGTAACCCGGGCGACGGAAGTCACTATGGCTACACCTTC.